At least ten counts were recorded for the clone carrying this T cell receptor (beta chain). As yet, its antigen is unknown. As to time point: sample taken at primary tumor resection. TCR cDNA molecules each carried a unique molecular identifier. TCRdb independently ran MiXCR on the 5' RACE reads; one entry per CDR3 protein. The sample carries 3,000 to 4,000 distinct CDR3 sequences, about 15% recorded once. The record originates from a study of spatial heterogeneity in lung cancer. For the study at large: TCR and UMI combinations that were unique each appeared, on average, more than ten times in raw reads. Study results and caveats: Around 7% of tumor T cells for alpha chains and approximately 13% for beta chains were estimated to be covered. Tumors with more nonsynonymous mutations had more expanded intratumoral alpha and beta TCRs.

This clonotype was sampled from a female donor with early-stage non-small cell lung cancer. The sequences come from lung tumor tissue, collected at surgery.

CDR3 in DNA: TGTGCCAGCAGCTTAGGGAGGGGATTGGGGTACGAGCAGTACTTC. Translation gives CASSLGRGLGYEQYF. The chain links TRBV13 to TRBJ2-7; the D gene could be TRBD1 or TRBD2 (5 bases each). Germline assignment: CDR1 PRHDT and CDR2 FYEKMQ (reference sequence). This CDR3 contains 15 residues. V was pared by 0 bases and J by 4 bases, with 13 bases between.